The 20 T cell receptor beta chains below all came from one sample that was sequenced in a study of tissue T cells after allogeneic stem cell transplantation. Using immunoSEQ multiplex PCR, the repertoire was profiled, and TCRdb retains in-frame clones only, with some absent. This sample has tens of thousands of clones; roughly 75% occur once, and the top ten carry roughly 0.66%. The sample taken for sequencing was sorted cells pooled from one or two spleens. Receptor source: a pool of C57BL/6 mice in good health.

There are a few counts of this clone. The gene symbols are mouse symbols. The CDR3 end falls 1 residue outside the read, so it is completed with the germline J gene. This chain joins TRBV16 and TRBJ2-7, with TRBD2 matching over 7 bases. With V trimmed by 4 bases and J by 3 bases, 6 bases remained unmatched. Germline V gene lookup returns CDR1 SGHSA and CDR2 FRNQAP. The CDR3 spans 14 residues. The CDR3 here is CASSSSGTVYEQYF. Incomplete CDR3 DNA: TGTGCAAGCAGCTCCTCCGGGACTGTCTATGAACAGTAC.

On this clone itself: The genes are named according to mouse. Read coverage stops 1 residue before the CDR3 terminus; the germline J gene supplies the remainder. This chain links TRBV16 with TRBJ1-3, with D perhaps TRBD1 (6 bases). Trimming shortened V by 5 bases and J by 0 bases, and 8 bases separated the two germline ends. This CDR3 is built from 14 residues. Germline CDR1 reads SGHSA; CDR2 reads FRNQAP. The chain's CDR3 is CASSRDNSGNTLYF. CDR3 DNA, as far as it was read: TGTGCAAGCAGCCGGGACAATTCTGGAAATACGCTCTAT.

Details on this clone: Genes and germline are mouse. The read terminates 1 residue ahead of where the CDR3 ends, so the germline J gene completes it. The chain carries TRBV13-1 and TRBJ1-1; 8 nucleotides match TRBD1. Germline CDR1 NSHNY, CDR2 SYGAGN. The CDR3 covers 12 residues. The ends lost 1 base at V and 9 bases at J; junction bases unmatched: 2. Partial CDR3 DNA: TGTGCCAGCAGTGATCAGGGGGCGCAAGTCTTC. Amino acid sequence: CASSDQGAQVF. The full CDR3 sequence reads CASSDQGAQVFF.

Details on this clone: Gene names follow the mouse nomenclature. The DNA ends 1 residue before the CDR3 does, and the rest of the CDR3 is filled in from the germline J gene. This sequence joins TRBV20 and TRBJ1-3; D is unclear. The V end lost 6 bases, the J end lost 0 bases, and 6 bases lay between the germline ends. The CDR3 sequence is 12 residues long. Germline CDR1 GFQATS, CDR2 STVNSAI. The CDR3 spells CGAAVSGNTLYF. Partial CDR3 DNA: TGTGGTGCGGCGGTTTCTGGAAATACGCTCTAT.

This clone was seen more than once but under ten times. Genes here carry mouse names. The sequenced fragment ends 1 residue before the CDR3 boundary, so the rest is inferred from the germline J gene. The V and J genes are TRBV5 and TRBJ1-3, with TRBD1 matching 7 bases. V gave up 2 bases and J gave up 0 bases; unmatched junction bases: 1. There are 15 residues in the CDR3. In germline, CDR1 is LGHNA, CDR2 YNLKQL (reference sequence). CDR3 DNA (partial): TGTGCCAGCAGCCAACACAGGGGTTCTGGAAATACGCTCTAT. It translates to CASSQHRGSGNTLY. The whole CDR3 sequence is CASSQHRGSGNTLYF.

A remark on this clone: The listed genes are named as in mouse. The CDR3 goes on 1 residue after the read ends, and that part is filled in from the germline J gene. V is TRBV3 and J is TRBJ2-5, with TRBD1 as a possible D gene (6 bases). Trimming took 5 bases from V and 0 from J, leaving 9 bases between them. This CDR3 has 14 residues. The V gene's germline CDR1 is SNHLY and CDR2 FYNGKV (reference sequence). Here the CDR3 reads CASSPTGNQDTQYF. The part of the CDR3 DNA that was read is TGTGCCAGCAGCCCAACAGGGAACCAAGACACCCAGTAC.

A remark on this clone: Mouse gene names apply. The CDR3 end lies 1 residue beyond the end of the read and is filled in from the germline J gene. The V and J genes are TRBV26 and TRBJ2-3, with 10 bases that match TRBD2. The CDR3 is 16 amino acids. V shed 2 bases, J shed 0 bases, and the junction held 2 bases outside the gene matches. From germline, CDR1 is KGHPV and CDR2 FQNQEV (reference sequence). The CDR3 loop reads CASSLDWGASAETLYF. The sequenced part of the CDR3 DNA is TGTGCCAGCAGTCTGGACTGGGGGGCTAGTGCAGAAACGCTGTAT.

About this clone: Genes and germline are mouse. The CDR3 extends 1 residue past the end of the read, so its final part is completed from the germline J gene. V is TRBV3 and J is TRBJ1-2; D is possibly TRBD1 (6 bases). The CDR3 has 15 amino acids. CDR1 and CDR2 from the germline V gene are SNHLY and FYNGKV (reference sequence). Trimming shortened V by 5 bases and J by 2 bases, and 15 bases separated the two germline ends. The CDR3 is CASSTSTGGNSDYTF. The sequenced CDR3 bases are TGTGCCAGCAGCACCTCGACAGGAGGGAACTCCGACTACACC.

Only one count was recorded for this clone. Genes and germline come from the mouse. Here the CDR3 reads CASSLGTSSAETLYF. The covered CDR3 bases are TGTGCCAGCAGCTTAGGGACTTCTAGTGCAGAAACGCTGTAT. J is TRBJ2-3 and V is TRBV3; possible D gene TRBD2, 5 bases. The DNA ends 1 residue before the CDR3 does, and the rest of the CDR3 is filled in from the germline J gene. Germline loops: CDR1 SNHLY, CDR2 FYNGKV (reference sequence). Trimming took 1 base from V and 0 from J, leaving 8 bases between them. This CDR3 spans 15 amino acids.

The sample holds a few counts of this clone. The germline and genes are mouse ones. The CDR3 end is not reached by the read, which stops 1 residue before it; the germline J gene fills it in. The chain recombines TRBV5 with TRBJ2-7, with unresolved D. The germline V gene encodes CDR1 LGHNA and CDR2 YNLKQL (reference sequence). With 5 bases removed from V and 0 bases from J, the gap between germline ends came to 8 bases. This CDR3 contains 13 residues. The covered CDR3 bases are TGTGCCAGCAGCGATCAGGCCTCCTATGAACAGTAC. This sequence encodes CASSDQASYEQY. The whole CDR3 sequence reads CASSDQASYEQYF.

This clone appeared a few times. Mouse gene names apply. The read terminates 1 residue before the CDR3 end, so the remaining end is supplied by the germline J gene. The chain uses TRBV13-3 and TRBJ1-2; D uncertain. CDR3 length: 11 amino acids. Germline CDR1 is NNHDY and CDR2 is SYVADS. The ends were cut back, 2 bases at V and 5 bases at J, with 4 bases in the middle. CDR3 loop: CASSDSSDYTF. CDR3 DNA, as far as it was read: TGTGCCAGCAGTGACAGTTCCGACTACACC.

As concerns this clone: Gene names follow the mouse nomenclature. The CDR3 goes on 1 residue after the read ends, and that part is filled in from the germline J gene. V is TRBV13-2 and J is TRBJ1-5; D unresolved. This CDR3 comprises 12 residues. Germline-derived CDR1 and CDR2 are NNHNN and SYGAGS (reference sequence). The germline V and J ends were trimmed by 2 bases and 5 bases, with 5 bases remaining between them. CDR3 DNA, as far as it was read: TGTGCCAGCGGTGAACGGGACCAGGCTCCGCTT. It is translated as CASGERDQAPL. The entire CDR3 is CASGERDQAPLF.

A word on this clone: The listed genes are named as in mouse. The read finishes 1 residue shy of the CDR3 end, and the germline J gene is used to complete it. The chain links TRBV19 to TRBJ2-4; 11 bases align to TRBD2. This CDR3 spans 17 amino acids. Germline V gene sequence: CDR1 FNHDT, CDR2 SITEND (reference sequence). V was clipped by 4 bases and J by 0 bases; unmatched bases: 7. The CDR3 DNA, read in part, is TGTGCCAGCAGTCAAGACTGGGGGGGGTTTAGTCAAAACACCTTGTAC. This gives the protein CASSQDWGGFSQNTLY. The entire CDR3 protein reads CASSQDWGGFSQNTLYF. The full variable domain, its missing parts supplied by reference TRBV19 and TRBJ2-4, is GGIITQTPKFLIGQEGQKLTLKCQQNFNHDTMYWYRQDSGKGLRLIYYSITENDLQKGDLSEGYDASREKKSSFSLTVTSAQKNEMAVFLCASSQDWGGFSQNTLYFGAGTRLSVL.

Notes on this clone: Mouse germline and gene names are used. The read gets to within 1 residue of the CDR3 end, and the germline J gene fills in the rest. The chain recombines TRBV13-1 with TRBJ1-6; D unclear. TRBJ1-6 has ORF status, its function being uncertain. The CDR3 sequence is 15 residues long. CDR1 is NSHNY and CDR2 is SYGAGN in the germline V gene. V lost 4 bases to trimming and J lost 4 bases, with 12 bases between them. The CDR3 sequence is CASSSPTDYNSPLYF. CDR3 DNA (partial): TGTGCCAGCAGTTCCCCGACGGATTATAATTCGCCCCTCTAC.

As to this clone: Gene names follow the mouse nomenclature. The sequence runs out 1 residue before the end of the CDR3; the remainder is reconstructed from the germline J gene. J is TRBJ1-4 and V is TRBV16; 8 bases are a match to TRBD1. Per the germline V gene, CDR1 is SGHSA and CDR2 is FRNQAP. The CDR3 contains 16 residues. Trimming at V came to 1 base and at J to 1 base, leaving 2 bases not matched to a gene. This chain's CDR3 is CASSLGTGSSNERLFF. The DNA read from the CDR3 is TGTGCAAGCAGCTTAGGGACAGGGAGTTCCAACGAAAGATTATTT.

A remark on this clone: Mouse gene names apply. The CDR3 end lies 1 residue beyond the end of the read and is filled in from the germline J gene. The chain uses TRBV15 and TRBJ2-1; 12 nucleotides agree with TRBD2. The CDR3 loop spans 14 amino acids. V lost 5 bases to trimming and J lost 7 bases; unmatched junction nucleotides: 3. Germline lookup yields CDR1 SGHND and CDR2 FRSKSL. CDR3 amino acids: CASSDWGGGAEQFF. The sequenced part of the CDR3 DNA is TGTGCCAGCAGTGACTGGGGGGGCGGGGCTGAGCAGTTC.

This clone was counted between two and nine times. The listed genes are named as in mouse. The read gets to within 1 residue of the CDR3 end, and the germline J gene fills in the rest. The chain carries TRBV13-2 and TRBJ2-7; the match to TRBD2 covers 10 bases. The CDR3 has 15 amino acids. The J segment lost 4 bases and the V segment lost 1 base, leaving 5 bases of the junction unmatched. Germline V lookup: CDR1 NNHNN, CDR2 SYGAGS (reference sequence). This CDR3 is CASGDSGGALYEQYF. Partial CDR3 DNA: TGTGCCAGCGGTGATTCTGGGGGGGCGTTATATGAACAGTAC.

Note on this clone: All gene names here are mouse names. The read terminates 1 residue before the CDR3 end, so the remaining end is supplied by the germline J gene. This chain joins TRBV26 and TRBJ2-4; 9 nucleotides match TRBD1. The V gene end was trimmed by 6 bases and the J gene end by 2 bases; junction bases not matched to a gene: 3. Germline lookup yields CDR1 KGHPV and CDR2 FQNQEV (reference sequence). CDR3 length: 14 amino acids. The CDR3 DNA, read in part, is TGTGCCAGCAGCTGGGACAGGGTTCAAAACACCTTGTAC. Translation gives CASSWDRVQNTLY. The whole CDR3 is CASSWDRVQNTLYF.

Concerning this clone itself: Gene labels here are mouse ones. The read ends 1 residue before the CDR3 terminus; that terminus is restored from the germline J gene. The chain is built from TRBV1 and TRBJ2-1, with 8 bases lining up with TRBD1. The trim removed 4 bases at V and 7 bases at J, leaving 3 bases unmatched. The CDR3 has 13 residues. Germline CDR1 and CDR2: NSQYPW and LRSPGD (reference sequence). The DNA read from the CDR3 is TGCACCTGCAGTGGGACAGGGAGGGCTGAGCAGTTC. Encoded protein: CTCSGTGRAEQF. The entire CDR3 is CTCSGTGRAEQFF.

This clone was recorded a few times. The genes and germline here are from mouse. The DNA ends 1 residue before the CDR3 does, and the rest of the CDR3 is filled in from the germline J gene. The rearrangement joins TRBV1 to TRBJ2-7; 7 bases line up with TRBD2. V shed 3 bases and J 1 base; nucleotides not matched to a gene: 9. CDR3 size: 16 residues. Germline CDR1 is NSQYPW and CDR2 is LRSPGD (reference sequence). CDR3 DNA (partial): TGCACCTGCAGTGCGTCCGGGGGGGAGAGTTCCTATGAACAGTAC. Translating it yields CTCSASGGESSYEQY. The complete CDR3 protein is CTCSASGGESSYEQYF.